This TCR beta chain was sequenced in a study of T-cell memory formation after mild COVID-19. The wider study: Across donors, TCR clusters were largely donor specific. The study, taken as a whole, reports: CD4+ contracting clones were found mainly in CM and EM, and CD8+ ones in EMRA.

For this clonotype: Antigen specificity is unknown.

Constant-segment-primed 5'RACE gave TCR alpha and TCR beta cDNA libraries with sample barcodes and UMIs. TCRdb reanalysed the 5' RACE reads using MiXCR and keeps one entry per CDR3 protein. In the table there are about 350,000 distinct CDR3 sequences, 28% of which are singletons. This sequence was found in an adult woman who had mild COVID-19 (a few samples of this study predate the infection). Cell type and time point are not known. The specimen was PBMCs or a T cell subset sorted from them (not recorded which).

CDR3 sequence reads: CASSRRTGLQETQYF. Written as DNA, the CDR3 is TGCGCCAGCAGCAGGCGGACAGGACTGCAAGAGACCCAGTACTTC. The chain combines TRBV5-1 with TRBJ2-5; TRBD1 matches at 7 bases. This CDR3 contains 15 residues. The germline V gene encodes CDR1 SGHRS and CDR2 YFSETQ. V lost 4 bases, J lost 2 bases, and 8 bases stayed unmatched.